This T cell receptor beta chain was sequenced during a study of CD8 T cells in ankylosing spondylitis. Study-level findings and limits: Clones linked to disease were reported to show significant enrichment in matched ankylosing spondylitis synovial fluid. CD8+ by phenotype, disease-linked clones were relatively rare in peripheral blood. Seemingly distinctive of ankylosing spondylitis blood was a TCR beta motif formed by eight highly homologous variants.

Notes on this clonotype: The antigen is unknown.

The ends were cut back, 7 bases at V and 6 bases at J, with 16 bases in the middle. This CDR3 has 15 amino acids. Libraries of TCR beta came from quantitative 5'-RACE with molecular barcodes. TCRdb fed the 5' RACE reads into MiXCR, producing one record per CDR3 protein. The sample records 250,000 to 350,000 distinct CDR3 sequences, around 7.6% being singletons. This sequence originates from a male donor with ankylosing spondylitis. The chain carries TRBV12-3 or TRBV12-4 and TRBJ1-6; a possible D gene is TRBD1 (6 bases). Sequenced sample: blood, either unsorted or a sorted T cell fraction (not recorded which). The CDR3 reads CASTPAGGRNSPLHF. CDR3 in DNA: TGTGCCAGCACCCCCGCCGGGGGCCGTAATTCACCCCTCCACTTT.